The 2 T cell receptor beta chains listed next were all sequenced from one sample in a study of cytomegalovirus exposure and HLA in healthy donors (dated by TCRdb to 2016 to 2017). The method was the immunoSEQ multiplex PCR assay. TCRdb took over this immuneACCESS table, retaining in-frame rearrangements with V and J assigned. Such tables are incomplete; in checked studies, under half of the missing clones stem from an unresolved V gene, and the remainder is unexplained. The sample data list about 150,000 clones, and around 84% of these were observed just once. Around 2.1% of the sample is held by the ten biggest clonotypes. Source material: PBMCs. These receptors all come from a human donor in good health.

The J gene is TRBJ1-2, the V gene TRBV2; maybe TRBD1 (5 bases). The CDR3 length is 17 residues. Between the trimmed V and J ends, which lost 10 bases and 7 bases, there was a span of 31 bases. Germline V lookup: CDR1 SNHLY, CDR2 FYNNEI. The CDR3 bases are TGTGCCACCCCAGACAGAGCACCTTCTACGCAACCCGGTGGCTACACCTTC. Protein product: CATPDRAPSTQPGGYTF.

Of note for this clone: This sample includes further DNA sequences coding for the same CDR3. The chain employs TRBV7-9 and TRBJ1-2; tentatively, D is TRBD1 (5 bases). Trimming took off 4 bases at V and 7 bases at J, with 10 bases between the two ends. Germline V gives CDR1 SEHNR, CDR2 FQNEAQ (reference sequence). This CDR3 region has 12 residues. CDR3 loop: CASSSGLGGYTF. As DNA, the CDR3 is TGTGCCAGCAGCTCAGGGTTAGGTGGCTACACCTTC.